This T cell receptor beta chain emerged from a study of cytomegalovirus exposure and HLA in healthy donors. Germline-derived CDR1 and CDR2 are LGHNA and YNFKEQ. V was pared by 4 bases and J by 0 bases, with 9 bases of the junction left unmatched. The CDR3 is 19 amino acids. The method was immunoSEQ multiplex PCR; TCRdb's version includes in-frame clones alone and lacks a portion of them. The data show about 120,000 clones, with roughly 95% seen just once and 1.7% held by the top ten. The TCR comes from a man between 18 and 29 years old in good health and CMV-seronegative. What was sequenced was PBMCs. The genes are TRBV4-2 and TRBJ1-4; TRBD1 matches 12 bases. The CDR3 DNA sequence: TGTGCCAGCAGCCTAAGTGGGGGACAGGGGGCGGCAACTAATGAAAAACTGTTTTTT. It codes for CASSLSGGQGAATNEKLFF.